Included here is one T cell receptor (beta chain) sequence, with context. The CDR3 extends over 14 amino acids. Germline V gives CDR1 SNHLY, CDR2 FYNNEI. The V end lost 8 bases, the J end lost 1 base, and 14 bases lay between the germline ends. These data originate in a study of control samples from healthy donors and cancer patients. Data came from immunoSEQ multiplex PCR; TCRdb stores just in-frame clones and leaves some out. The repertoire includes some 78,000 clones, around 90% of them detected once, and 6% to 9.5% sits in the top ten. This clonotype was sampled from a woman aged 55 to 70 in good health. Sequenced: blood. This chain links TRBV2 with TRBJ1-1; D is uncertain. CDR3 nucleotides: TGTGCCAGCGCCGTCGGAAGCCGGAACACTGAAGCTTTCTTT. Its translation: CASAVGSRNTEAFF.